A selection of T cell receptor beta chains follows, all from one sample in a study of OX40 agonist ivuxolimab in advanced cancers. The data were produced by immunoSEQ multiplex PCR, yet TCRdb's version contains in-frame clones alone and is incomplete. This sample has fewer than 75,000 clones, with roughly nine tenths found just once. The specimen was CD4+ or CD8+ T cells sorted from blood, collected in a trial of the OX40 agonist ivuxolimab. The receptor set was obtained from an adult with an advanced solid tumor such as melanoma, head and neck, liver or kidney cancer. CDR3s include the opening cysteine and the closing phenylalanine or tryptophan. D genes are given only for firm matches. The listing skips clone size in some rows; elsewhere it reads once, few, many or a size class.

abundance | d_gene | j_gene | v_gene | CDR3nt | CDR3aa
NA | TRBD1 | TRBJ1-5 | TRBV28 | TGTGCCAGCAGTGGACAGGACAATCAGCCCCAGCATTTT | CASSGQDNQPQHF
NA | TRBD2 | TRBJ2-1 | TRBV7-6 | TGTGCCAGCAGCTCCTCTATAGCGGGAGGGTACAATGAGCAGTTCTTC | CASSSSIAGGYNEQFF
NA | TRBD2 | TRBJ2-2 | TRBV19 | TGTGCCAGTAGTATTAATACCCCGACTAGCGGGTACACCGGGGAGCTGTTTTTT | CASSINTPTSGYTGELFF
NA | NA | TRBJ2-7 | TRBV20-1 | TGCAGTGCTAGTATCGAGCAGTACTTC | CSASIEQYF
NA | TRBD1 | TRBJ2-6 | TRBV10-3 | TGTGCCATCAGGAAGGAGGACAGGGGGAGGTCTGGGGCCAACGTCCTGACTTTC | CAIRKEDRGRSGANVLTF
NA | TRBD1 | TRBJ1-4 | TRBV5-1 | TGCGCCAGCAGTTCTGGGACAGGGAATGAAAAACTGTTTTTT | CASSSGTGNEKLFF
NA | NA | TRBJ2-7 | TRBV27 | TGTGCCAGCAGTTTATCGAGGGGAGGTAGGGAGCAGTACTTC | CASSLSRGGREQYF
NA | NA | TRBJ2-5 | TRBV11-2 | TGTGCCAGCAGCTTTGGACCAGGGGAGCAAGAGACCCAGTACTTC | CASSFGPGEQETQYF
NA | NA | TRBJ1-2 | TRBV5-1 | TGCGCCAGCAGCTTGAGGGGGGACGGCTACACCTTC | CASSLRGDGYTF
NA | NA | TRBJ2-1 | TRBV19 | TGTGCCAGTAGTACCGACAGCTACAATGAGCAGTTCTTC | CASSTDSYNEQFF
NA | TRBD1 | TRBJ2-3 | TRBV29-1 | TGCAGCGTTGTAGATAGGGGGCGCTCAGATACGCAGTATTTT | CSVVDRGRSDTQYF
NA | NA | TRBJ2-5 | TRBV29-1 | TGCAGCGTTTTCGGGGTTCAAGAGACCCAGTACTTC | CSVFGVQETQYF
NA | NA | TRBJ2-7 | TRBV28 | TGTGCCAGCAAGTCTGGGGGGACGGGCGAGCAGTACTTC | CASKSGGTGEQYF
few | NA | TRBJ1-5 | TRBV18 | TGTGCCAGCTCACCCGACAGACTAACTATGGATCAGCCCCAGCATTTT | CASSPDRLTMDQPQHF
NA | TRBD1 | TRBJ2-1 | TRBV5-1 | TGCGCCAGCAGCTGGCCGACAGGGAGAAATGAGCAGTTCTTC | CASSWPTGRNEQFF
NA | NA | TRBJ1-2 | TRBV21-1 | TGTGCCAGCAGGGTTCAGGGGCCCTATGGCTACACCTTC | CASRVQGPYGYTF
NA | TRBD2 | TRBJ2-1 | TRBV5-4 | TGTGCCAGCAGCTCGGGCGGGAGACCCTCCTACAATGAGCAGTTCTTC | CASSSGGRPSYNEQFF
once | NA | TRBJ1-2 | TRBV18 | TGTGCCAGCTCACCAAGACAGGCGTATGGCTACACCTTC | CASSPRQAYGYTF
NA | NA | TRBJ1-1 | TRBV2 | TGTGCCAGCAGTGAGTACGGCACTGAAGCTTTCTTT | CASSEYGTEAFF
NA | NA | TRBJ2-1 | TRBV28 | TGTGCCAGCCGTCCCGGACTCCTACTGAGCTCCTACAATGAGCAGTTCTTC | CASRPGLLLSSYNEQFF
NA | NA | TRBJ2-1 | TRBV21-1 | TGTGCCAGCAGCAAAGAGGGACAGGGCATAAATGAGCAGTTCTTC | CASSKEGQGINEQFF
medium-sized | NA | TRBJ1-1 | TRBV30 | TGTGCCTGGAGTGTCCTGCCCGGGCTCTACACTGAAGCTTTCTTT | CAWSVLPGLYTEAFF
NA | NA | TRBJ1-5 | TRBV6-6 | TGTGCCAGCAGCCGGGACGGCAATCAGCCCCAGCATTTT | CASSRDGNQPQHF
NA | TRBD2 | TRBJ2-3 | TRBV5-1 | TGCGCCAGCAGCTTGGGTAGGACTAGCGCGACAGATACGCAGTATTTT | CASSLGRTSATDTQYF
once | NA | TRBJ2-7 | TRBV15 | TGTGCCACCAGCCCGCTGACTAGCTCCTACGAGCAGTACTTC | CATSPLTSSYEQYF
once | NA | TRBJ2-3 | TRBV11-2 | TGTGCCAGCAGCTTAGGGCCGGCCGCTAGCACAGATACGCAGTATTTT | CASSLGPAASTDTQYF
NA | NA | TRBJ1-3 | TRBV6-5 | TGTGCCAGCAGTCTCGACCCGAGGAACACCATATATTTT | CASSLDPRNTIYF
NA | NA | TRBJ2-7 | TRBV30 | TGTGCCTGGAGGGGACTCGGGACAGTCAGCTACGAGCAGTACTTC | CAWRGLGTVSYEQYF
NA | NA | TRBJ2-5 | TRBV15 | TGTGCCACCAGCAGAGAACAGAAAGAGACCCAGTACTTC | CATSREQKETQYF
NA | TRBD1 | TRBJ1-6 | TRBV28 | TGTGCCAGCGTGGACAGGAGGGATTCACCCCTCCACTTT | CASVDRRDSPLHF
once | NA | TRBJ2-1 | TRBV2 | TGTGCCAGCAGTCAGGACCGGACGGGGGAGCAGTTCTTC | CASSQDRTGEQFF
once | NA | TRBJ2-7 | TRBV20-1 | TGCAGTGCTTCAACCCCCTACGAGCAGTACTTC | CSASTPYEQYF
NA | NA | TRBJ2-6 | TRBV6-5 | TGTGCCAGCAGGGGGGACTCTGGGGCCAACGTCCTGACTTTC | CASRGDSGANVLTF
NA | TRBD2 | TRBJ2-1 | TRBV4-1 | TGCGCCAGCAGCCCCCAGAGTAGATGGACTAGTGGCTACAATGAGCAGTTCTTC | CASSPQSRWTSGYNEQFF
NA | NA | TRBJ1-1 | TRBV7-9 | TGTGCCAGCAGCTGGGAGGTTAACACTGAAGCTTTCTTT | CASSWEVNTEAFF
NA | TRBD2 | TRBJ2-6 | TRBV2 | TGTGCCAGCGGGGGACTAGCGAGTGGGGCCAACGTCCTGACTTTC | CASGGLASGANVLTF
NA | NA | TRBJ2-4 | TRBV29-1 | TGCAGCGTTGTGCTGGGAATGGGAAACATTCAGTACTTC | CSVVLGMGNIQYF
NA | TRBD1 | TRBJ2-1 | TRBV20-1 | TGCAGTGCTGGGACAGGATGGTTGCAGTTCTTC | CSAGTGWLQFF
NA | NA | TRBJ2-7 | TRBV28 | TGTGCCAGCAACGGGGCAGGGACGATCTACGAGCAGTACTTC | CASNGAGTIYEQYF
NA | NA | TRBJ1-2 | TRBV6-5 | TGTGCCAGCAGTGCCCACTCGGACCTCGCAAGTGGCTACACCTTC | CASSAHSDLASGYTF
NA | TRBD2 | TRBJ2-4 | TRBV19 | TGTGCCAGTAGTACGCCTCCGGGAGGGGGGGGAACCCTAGCCAAAAACATTCAGTACTTC | CASSTPPGGGGTLAKNIQYF
NA | NA | TRBJ1-3 | TRBV6-6 | TGTGCCAGCAGCCCAGGACAGCTCTCTGGAAACACCATATATTTT | CASSPGQLSGNTIYF
NA | NA | TRBJ2-7 | TRBV6-6 | TGTGCCAGCAGTTACTCGGCCTCAGGGTCCGAGCAGTACTTC | CASSYSASGSEQYF
NA | TRBD1 | TRBJ2-7 | TRBV6-5 | TGTGCCAGCAGTAACGACAGGGGCCTTGCCTACGAGCAGTACTTC | CASSNDRGLAYEQYF
NA | TRBD2 | TRBJ2-7 | TRBV28 | TGTGCCAGCAGTTTATCGGCGGGAGGGAGTGACGAGCAGTACTTC | CASSLSAGGSDEQYF